One and the same sample provided the 10 T cell receptor beta chains below, sequenced in a study of response to subunit inactivated influenza vaccine. Using its own MiXCR run on the RT-PCR reads, TCRdb lists one record per CDR3 protein. This repertoire shows hundreds of thousands of distinct CDR3 sequences, less than 20% found once; its top ten account for approximately 10%. The sequenced sample was PBMCs from blood, obtained 11 to 12 days after vaccination. The source is a man aged 50-60 years who received an inactivated influenza vaccine.

This clonotype has a count of ten or more. The chain employs TRBV5-8 and TRBJ1-1; possible D gene TRBD1, 6 bases. V gave up 4 bases and J gave up 6 bases, with 16 bases separating them. The CDR3 is 14 residues long. Germline CDR1 is SGHTS and CDR2 is YDEGEE. The DNA of the CDR3 is TGTGCCAGCAGCCAGATATACAGGGTGCCTGAAGCTTTCTTT. It codes for CASSQIYRVPEAFF.

The rearrangement uses TRBV5-1 and TRBJ2-7, with D unresolved. V lost 4 bases and J lost 5, with 13 bases in between. The germline V gene has CDR1 SGHRS and CDR2 YFSETQ. The CDR3 runs 13 residues. CDR3 nucleotides: TGCGCCAGCAGCCCGACCCACCTTGACGAGCAGTACTTC. Protein sequence: CASSPTHLDEQYF. Supplemented by reference TRBV5-1 and TRBJ2-7, the full variable domain reads KAGVTQTPRYLIKTRGQQVTLSCSPISGHRSVSWYQQTPGQGLQFLFEYFSETQRNKGNFPGRFSGRQFSNSRSEMNVSTLELGDSALYLCASSPTHLDEQYFGPGTRLTVT.

The J gene is TRBJ2-3, the V gene TRBV12-3 or TRBV12-4; 10 positions agree with TRBD2. This CDR3 contains 16 residues. V lost 3 bases and J lost 1; bases outside the gene matches: 4. The CDR3 here is CASSFLAGGGTDTQYF. The CDR3 nucleotides read TGTGCCAGCAGTTTCTTAGCGGGGGGTGGCACAGATACGCAGTATTTT.

This rearrangement joins TRBV30 to TRBJ2-1, with D possibly TRBD2 on 6 matching bases. Germline V CDR1 and CDR2: GTSNPN, SVGIG (reference sequence). The CDR3 length is 15 residues. Trimming took 3 bases from V and 3 from J, leaving 15 bases between them. The chain's CDR3 is CAWRSAGARYNEQFF. The CDR3, as DNA: TGTGCCTGGAGATCAGCGGGCGCCCGCTACAATGAGCAGTTCTTC.

The chain uses TRBV18 and TRBJ2-7; 9 bases are a match to TRBD1. V lost 5 bases and J lost 2; bases outside the gene matches: 13. The CDR3 totals 17 residues. CDR1 and CDR2 from the germline V gene are KGHSH and LQKENI. The CDR3 sequence: CASSASGTGLNTYEQYF. The CDR3, as DNA: TGTGCCAGCTCAGCCTCCGGGACAGGGCTAAATACCTACGAGCAGTACTTC.

This chain uses TRBV4-3 with TRBJ2-3; D tentatively reads TRBD1 or TRBD2 (6 bases each). The germline gives CDR1 LGHNA, CDR2 YSLEER. The V end was cut by 3 bases, the J end by 5 bases, with 15 bases between. The CDR3 is 15 residues long. The CDR3 DNA follows: TGCGCCAGCAGCCAGGGCGATAGGGGGGTAGATACGCAGTATTTT. It is translated as CASSQGDRGVDTQYF.

This clonotype was detected a few times. The V gene is TRBV20-1, the J gene TRBJ2-1; D is uncertain. Germline assignment: CDR1 DFQATT and CDR2 SNEGSKA (reference sequence). CDR3 length: 14 amino acids. With 0 bases removed from V and 4 bases from J, the gap between germline ends came to 10 bases. The CDR3 spells CSARDFQGYNEQFF. In DNA form, the CDR3 reads TGCAGTGCTAGAGATTTTCAAGGATACAATGAGCAGTTCTTC.

This clonotype was seen more than once but under ten times. This chain uses TRBV7-3 with TRBJ2-7, with 8 positions matching TRBD1. CDR3 length: 15 amino acids. The germline V gene encodes CDR1 SGHTA and CDR2 FQGTGA. V lost 1 base and J lost 4; bases outside the gene matches: 6. CDR3 nucleotide sequence: TGTGCCAGCAGCTTAAGGGGACAGGAAGTTTACGAGCAGTACTTC. Protein: CASSLRGQEVYEQYF.

This clonotype came up a few times. V is TRBV10-3 and J is TRBJ2-7, with D possibly called TRBD1 or TRBD2 (5 bases each). The V and J ends lost 2 bases and 5 bases respectively, with 16 bases between them. The CDR3 loop spans 15 amino acids. Germline V CDR1 and CDR2: ENHRY, SYGVKD. The CDR3 DNA follows: TGTGCCATCAGTGAGGACCGGTCGGGGCGGAACGAGCAGTACTTC. Residues: CAISEDRSGRNEQYF.

This clonotype was seen ten or more times. The V and J genes are TRBV24-1 and TRBJ1-5, with D possibly matching TRBD1 (5 bases). Germline CDR1 KGHDR, CDR2 SFDVKD. V was shortened by 3 bases and J by 5 bases, with 16 bases between the two germline ends. The CDR3 consists of 16 residues. The CDR3 protein is CATSDKGSHGYQPQHF. CDR3 nucleotide sequence: TGTGCCACCAGTGATAAGGGGTCCCACGGATATCAGCCCCAGCATTTT.